This is a list of T cell receptor beta chains from one sample in a study of T cells after yellow fever vaccination. Each CDR3 protein gets one entry after TCRdb re-called the 5' RACE reads with MiXCR. This table holds under 500,000 distinct CDR3 sequences, 18% found once. Specimen: PBMCs, collected before the yellow fever booster vaccination. Receptor source: a man between 18 and 29 years old who received the YFV17D yellow fever vaccine. CDR3s include the opening cysteine and the closing phenylalanine or tryptophan. The order of the fields is J gene, D gene, V gene, clone size, CDR3 protein, CDR3 DNA. D genes are given only for firm matches. The size of a clone is reported for some rows only, either as once, few or many, or as a class for expanded clones.

j_gene: TRBJ2-7; d_gene: NA; v_gene: TRBV4-1; abundance: NA; CDR3aa: CASSQDFPYEQYF; CDR3nt: TGCGCCAGCAGCCAAGATTTCCCCTACGAGCAGTACTTC
j_gene: TRBJ2-7; d_gene: TRBD2; v_gene: TRBV18; abundance: NA; CDR3aa: CASSPSGGFYEQYF; CDR3nt: TGTGCCAGCTCACCTAGCGGGGGATTCTACGAGCAGTACTTC
j_gene: TRBJ2-2; d_gene: NA; v_gene: TRBV7-2; abundance: NA; CDR3aa: CASSSYYRNTGELFF; CDR3nt: TGTGCCAGCAGCTCATATTACAGGAACACCGGGGAGCTGTTTTTT
j_gene: TRBJ2-1; d_gene: TRBD2; v_gene: TRBV29-1; abundance: few; CDR3aa: CSVPGLATTTSSYNEQFF; CDR3nt: TGCAGCGTTCCAGGACTAGCCACCACCACTAGCTCCTACAATGAGCAGTTCTTC
j_gene: TRBJ1-1; d_gene: NA; v_gene: TRBV2; abundance: many; CDR3aa: CASSEALGRPNTEAFF; CDR3nt: TGTGCCAGCAGTGAAGCGCTGGGCAGACCGAACACTGAAGCTTTCTTT
j_gene: TRBJ1-2; d_gene: TRBD1; v_gene: TRBV7-2; abundance: NA; CDR3aa: CASRYSGQGAGYTF; CDR3nt: TGTGCCAGCAGGTACTCGGGACAGGGAGCTGGCTACACCTTC
j_gene: TRBJ2-7; d_gene: NA; v_gene: TRBV11-2; abundance: NA; CDR3aa: CASSRTMSGALSGEQYF; CDR3nt: TGTGCCAGCAGCCGTACCATGTCAGGTGCCTTGTCAGGGGAGCAGTACTTC
j_gene: TRBJ2-5; d_gene: TRBD1; v_gene: TRBV10-2; abundance: NA; CDR3aa: CASTDGGQATETQYF; CDR3nt: TGCGCCAGCACCGATGGGGGACAGGCCACAGAGACCCAGTACTTC
j_gene: TRBJ2-1; d_gene: NA; v_gene: TRBV7-9; abundance: NA; CDR3aa: CASSPRLANEQFF; CDR3nt: TGTGCCAGCAGCCCCCGACTTGCCAATGAGCAGTTCTTC
j_gene: TRBJ1-1; d_gene: NA; v_gene: TRBV12-3/TRBV12-4; abundance: few; CDR3aa: CASSQGQRAFF; CDR3nt: TGTGCCAGCAGTCAAGGACAGCGGGCTTTCTTT
j_gene: TRBJ2-3; d_gene: NA; v_gene: TRBV7-3; abundance: many; CDR3aa: CASSFGLSTDTQYF; CDR3nt: TGTGCCAGCAGCTTCGGGCTTAGCACAGATACGCAGTATTTT
j_gene: TRBJ2-1; d_gene: TRBD2; v_gene: TRBV12-3/TRBV12-4; abundance: NA; CDR3aa: CASSPGGAGSYNEQFF; CDR3nt: TGTGCCAGCAGCCCCGGGGGGGCGGGCTCCTACAATGAGCAGTTCTTC
j_gene: TRBJ2-3; d_gene: NA; v_gene: TRBV7-2; abundance: few; CDR3aa: CASSLARWDTQYF; CDR3nt: TGTGCCAGCAGCTTAGCGCGTTGGGATACGCAGTATTTT
j_gene: TRBJ2-1; d_gene: TRBD2; v_gene: TRBV6-5; abundance: few; CDR3aa: CASSYSRLAGGWLFF; CDR3nt: TGTGCCAGCAGTTACTCGAGGCTAGCGGGGGGATGGCTGTTCTTC